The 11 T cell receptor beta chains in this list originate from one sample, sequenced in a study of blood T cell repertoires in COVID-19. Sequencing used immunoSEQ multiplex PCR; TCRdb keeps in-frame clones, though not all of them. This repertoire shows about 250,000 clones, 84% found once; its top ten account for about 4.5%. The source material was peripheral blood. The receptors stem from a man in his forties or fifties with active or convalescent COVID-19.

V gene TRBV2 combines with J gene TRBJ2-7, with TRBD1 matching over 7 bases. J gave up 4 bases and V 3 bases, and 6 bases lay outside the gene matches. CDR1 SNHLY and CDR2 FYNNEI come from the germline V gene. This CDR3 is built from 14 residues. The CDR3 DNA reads TGTGCCAGCAGTGATGACAGGGTGGGATACGAGCAGTACTTC. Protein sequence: CASSDDRVGYEQYF.

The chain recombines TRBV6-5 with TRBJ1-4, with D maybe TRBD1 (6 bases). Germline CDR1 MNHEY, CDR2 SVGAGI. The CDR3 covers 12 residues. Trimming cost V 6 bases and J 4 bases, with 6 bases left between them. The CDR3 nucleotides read TGTGCCAGCAGGGACAGTAATGAAAAACTGTTTTTT. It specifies CASRDSNEKLFF.

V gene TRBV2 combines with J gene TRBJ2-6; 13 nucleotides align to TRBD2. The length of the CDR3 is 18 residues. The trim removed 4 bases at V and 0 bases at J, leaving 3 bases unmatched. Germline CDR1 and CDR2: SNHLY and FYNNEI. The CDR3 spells CASSGLAGGVSGANVLTF. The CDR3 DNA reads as TGTGCCAGCAGTGGACTAGCGGGGGGTGTCTCTGGGGCCAACGTCCTGACTTTC.

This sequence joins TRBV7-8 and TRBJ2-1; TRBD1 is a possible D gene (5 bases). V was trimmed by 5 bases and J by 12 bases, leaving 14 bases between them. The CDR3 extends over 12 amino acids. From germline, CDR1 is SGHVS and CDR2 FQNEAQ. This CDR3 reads CASSPGPDGQFF. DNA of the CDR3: TGTGCCAGCAGCCCAGGGCCGGACGGGCAGTTCTTC.

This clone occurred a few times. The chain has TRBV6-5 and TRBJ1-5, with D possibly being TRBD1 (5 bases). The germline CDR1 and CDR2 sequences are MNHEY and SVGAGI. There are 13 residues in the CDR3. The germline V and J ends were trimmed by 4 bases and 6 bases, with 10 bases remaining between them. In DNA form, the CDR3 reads TGTGCCAGCAGTTTGGGGGAGGCTCAGCCCCAGCATTTT. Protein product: CASSLGEAQPQHF.

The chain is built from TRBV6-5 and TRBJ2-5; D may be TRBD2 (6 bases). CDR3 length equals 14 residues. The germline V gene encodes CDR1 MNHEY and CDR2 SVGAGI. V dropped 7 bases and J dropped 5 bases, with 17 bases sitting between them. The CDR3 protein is CASKDGSAGETQYF. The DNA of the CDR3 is TGTGCCAGCAAGGATGGCTCGGCGGGGGAGACCCAGTACTTC.

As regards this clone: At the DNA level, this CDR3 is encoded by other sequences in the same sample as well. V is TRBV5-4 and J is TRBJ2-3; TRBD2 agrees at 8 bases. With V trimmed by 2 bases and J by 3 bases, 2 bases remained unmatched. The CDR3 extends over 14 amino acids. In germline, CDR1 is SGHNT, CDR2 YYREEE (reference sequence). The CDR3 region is CASSFERGTDTQYF. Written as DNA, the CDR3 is TGTGCCAGCAGCTTCGAGCGGGGGACAGATACGCAGTATTTT.

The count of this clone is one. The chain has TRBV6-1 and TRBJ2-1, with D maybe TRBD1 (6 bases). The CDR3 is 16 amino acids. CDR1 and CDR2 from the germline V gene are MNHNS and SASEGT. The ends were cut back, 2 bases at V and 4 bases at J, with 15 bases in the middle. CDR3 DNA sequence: TGTGCCAGCAGTGAAAGGGGCAGGGGCCTTTACAATGAGCAGTTCTTC. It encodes CASSERGRGLYNEQFF.

The CDR3 DNA reads TGTGCCAGCAGTGCCCCGGAGGTACTGTCGTATGGCTACACCTTC. This codes for CASSAPEVLSYGYTF. The chain carries TRBV28 and TRBJ1-2, with D unresolved. V lost 5 bases, J lost 5 bases, and 18 bases lay in between. CDR1 and CDR2 (germline): MDHEN, SYDVKM. CDR3 length: 15 residues.

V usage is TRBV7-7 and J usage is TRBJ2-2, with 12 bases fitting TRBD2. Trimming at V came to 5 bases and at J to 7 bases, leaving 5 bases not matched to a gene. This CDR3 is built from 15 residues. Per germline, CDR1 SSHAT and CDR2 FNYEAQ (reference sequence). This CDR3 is CASSDRLAGVGELFF. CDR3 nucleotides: TGTGCCAGCAGCGACAGACTAGCGGGGGTCGGGGAGCTGTTTTTT.

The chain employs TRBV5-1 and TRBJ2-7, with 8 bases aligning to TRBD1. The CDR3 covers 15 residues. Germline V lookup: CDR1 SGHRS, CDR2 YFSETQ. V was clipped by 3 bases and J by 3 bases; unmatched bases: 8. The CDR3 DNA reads TGCGCCAGCAGCTGGGGGACAGGAAGCTACTACGAGCAGTACTTC. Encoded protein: CASSWGTGSYYEQYF.